This T cell receptor (beta chain) emerged from a study of OX40 agonist ivuxolimab in advanced cancers. The V gene's germline CDR1 is SEHNR and CDR2 FQNEAQ (reference sequence). CDR3 length: 16 amino acids. J gave up 5 bases and V 8 bases, and 11 bases lay outside the gene matches. Overall study results and limits: People who partly responded at 0.1-3.0 mg/kg had some of the least clonal expansion seen.

The table came from immunoSEQ multiplex PCR; TCRdb's copy has only in-frame clones and leaves some out. This table has about 31,000 clones, around 87% appearing once. Regarding this clone: What it binds is not known.

The gene calls are TRBV7-9 and TRBJ2-1, with 11 bases lining up with TRBD2. This sequence originates from an adult with an advanced solid tumor such as melanoma, head and neck, liver or kidney cancer. The source material was CD4+ or CD8+ T cells sorted from blood, sampled in a trial of the OX40 agonist ivuxolimab. This chain's CDR3 is CASPKPGLAVHNEQFF. In DNA form, the CDR3 reads TGTGCCAGCCCCAAACCGGGACTAGCGGTTCACAATGAGCAGTTCTTC.